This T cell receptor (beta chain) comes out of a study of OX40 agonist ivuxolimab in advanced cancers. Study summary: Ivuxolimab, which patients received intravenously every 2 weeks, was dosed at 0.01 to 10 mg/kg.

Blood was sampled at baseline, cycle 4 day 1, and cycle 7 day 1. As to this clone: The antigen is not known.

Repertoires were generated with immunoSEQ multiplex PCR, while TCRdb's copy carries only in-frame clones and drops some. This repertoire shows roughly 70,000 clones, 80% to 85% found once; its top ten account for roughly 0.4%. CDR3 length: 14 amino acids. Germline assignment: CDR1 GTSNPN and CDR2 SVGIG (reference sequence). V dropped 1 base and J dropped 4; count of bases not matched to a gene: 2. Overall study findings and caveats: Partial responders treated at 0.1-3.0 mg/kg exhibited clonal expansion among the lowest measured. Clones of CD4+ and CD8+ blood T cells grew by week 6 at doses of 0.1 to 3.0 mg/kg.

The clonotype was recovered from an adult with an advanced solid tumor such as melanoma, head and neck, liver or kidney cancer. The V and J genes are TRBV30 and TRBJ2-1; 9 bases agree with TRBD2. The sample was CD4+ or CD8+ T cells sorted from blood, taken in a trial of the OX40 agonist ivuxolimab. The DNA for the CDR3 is TGTGCCTGGAGTGGACTAGCGGAATACAATGAGCAGTTCTTC. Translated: CAWSGLAEYNEQFF.